These 2 T cell receptor beta chains were sequenced from one sample in a study of T cell responses to AZD1222 COVID-19 vaccine. Data came from immunoSEQ multiplex PCR; TCRdb stores just in-frame clones and leaves some out. This repertoire shows tens of thousands of clones, around three quarters found once; its top ten account for 47%. The material was peripheral blood, obtained 28 days after the second AZD1222 dose. These receptors were obtained from an adult who received the AZD1222 COVID-19 vaccine.

The chain is built from TRBV4-1 and TRBJ2-7; D unclear. V was trimmed by 4 bases and J by 4 bases, leaving 8 bases between them. This CDR3 contains 12 residues. The V gene's germline CDR1 is MGHRA and CDR2 YSYEKL. The CDR3 region is CASSPDEYEQYF. CDR3 DNA: TGCGCCAGCAGCCCAGATGAGTACGAGCAGTACTTC.

The V gene is TRBV9, the J gene TRBJ2-5; D is unclear. The CDR3 runs to 14 residues. Trimming left V 0 bases short and J 5 bases short, with 11 bases between. The germline CDR1 and CDR2 sequences are SGDLS and YYNGEE. CDR3 amino acids: CASSVGGERETQYF. CDR3 nucleotide sequence: TGTGCCAGCAGCGTAGGGGGTGAACGGGAGACCCAGTACTTC.